These T cell receptor beta chains were read from a single sample in a study of control samples from healthy donors and cancer patients. TCRdb keeps only in-frame clones here, not all; method: immunoSEQ multiplex PCR. Its table records about 190,000 clones. Source material: blood. All receptors derive from a woman younger than 45 in good health. CDR3s include the opening cysteine and the closing phenylalanine or tryptophan. Each record gives: D gene, J gene, V gene, CDR3 DNA, CDR3 protein. A D gene is named only where the DNA matches it firmly.

-	TRBJ1-1	TRBV5-4	TGTGCCAGCAGCTTTTCAGGGTTTGGCACTGAAGCTTTCTTT	CASSFSGFGTEAFF
-	TRBJ1-6	TRBV5-1	TGCGCCAGCAGCTTGGATAGGGGCGCGGTGGGTAATTCACCCCTCCACTTT	CASSLDRGAVGNSPLHF
-	TRBJ1-3	TRBV5-1	TGCGCCAGCAGCCCCGGGGACTCTGGAAACACCATATATTTT	CASSPGDSGNTIYF
-	TRBJ2-1	TRBV6-6	TGTGCCAGCAGTTACTCCACAGGGTGGAACAATGAGCAGTTCTTC	CASSYSTGWNNEQFF
-	TRBJ2-3	TRBV11-3	TGTGCCAGCAGCTCCCTTGGGCAGAGTTCGCAGTATTTT	CASSSLGQSSQYF
-	TRBJ1-1	TRBV18	TGTGCCAGCTCACCAGCGGGGCCCTCGAACACTGAAGCTTTCTTT	CASSPAGPSNTEAFF
TRBD1	TRBJ2-1	TRBV5-1	TGCGCCAGCAGCTCGACAGACCGGGACAGGGCCAATGAGCAGTTCTTC	CASSSTDRDRANEQFF
-	TRBJ1-2	TRBV12-1	TGTGCCAGCAGCTTTCCGGCGATTGGCTACACCTTC	CASSFPAIGYTF
-	TRBJ1-6	TRBV28	TGTGCCAGCAGTTCCCCCTTTTCGGGGGAGACACCCCTCCACTTT	CASSSPFSGETPLHF
TRBD1	TRBJ2-7	TRBV24-1	TGTGCCACCGGCGGGACAGGAGTCATGGAGCAGTACTTC	CATGGTGVMEQYF
-	TRBJ2-3	TRBV27	TGTGCCAGCAGTCCTCATTCAGGGGAAGATACGCAGTATTTT	CASSPHSGEDTQYF
-	TRBJ2-1	TRBV4-1	TGCGCCAGCAGCCAAGATACCCCTATGGAGAACAATGAGCAGTTCTTC	CASSQDTPMENNEQFF
TRBD1	TRBJ1-1	TRBV29-1	TGCAGCGTTCTGAAGACAGGGGGAGGCACTGAAGCTTTCTTT	CSVLKTGGGTEAFF
-	TRBJ2-1	TRBV6-2/TRBV6-3	TGTGCCAGCAGTTACACAGGGTGGAATGAGCAGTTCTTC	CASSYTGWNEQFF
-	TRBJ2-1	TRBV7-9	TGTGCCAGCACCCCGAGAGAGTCATACAATGAGCAGTTCTTC	CASTPRESYNEQFF
TRBD2	TRBJ2-3	TRBV5-1	TGCGCCAGCAGCTCGGGGGGGCGGGCGTCCACAGATACGCAGTATTTT	CASSSGGRASTDTQYF
TRBD2	TRBJ2-6	TRBV28	TGTGCCAGCAGTTTCCCGGCGGGGGGGCCTGGGGCCAACGTCCTGACTTTC	CASSFPAGGPGANVLTF
-	TRBJ1-2	TRBV14	TGTGCCAGCAGCCCGGGACGTTCTCATGGCTACACCTTC	CASSPGRSHGYTF
-	TRBJ1-2	TRBV11-2	TGTGCCAGCAGCTCCCTGAGGACAGCATTCTCCTACACCTTC	CASSSLRTAFSYTF
TRBD1	TRBJ1-5	TRBV27	TGTGCCAGCAGTTGGGACAGAAATCAGCCCCAGCATTTT	CASSWDRNQPQHF
-	TRBJ2-3	TRBV2	TGTGCCAGCAGCCCGGGACAACTACCCCTCACAGATACGCAGTATTTT	CASSPGQLPLTDTQYF
TRBD1	TRBJ1-1	TRBV4-1	TGCGCCAGCAGCAGCCCCGCCCAGGGGGGAGATACTGAAGCTTTCTTT	CASSSPAQGGDTEAFF
-	TRBJ2-3	TRBV4-1	TGCGCCAGCAGTTGGGGGGCGAGAGATACGCAGTATTTT	CASSWGARDTQYF
-	TRBJ2-2	TRBV7-3	TGTGCCAGCAGTATGTCTTCGGGACACACGAACACCGGGGAGCTGTTTTTT	CASSMSSGHTNTGELFF
TRBD1	TRBJ1-2	TRBV18	TGTGCCAGCTCACCACCGAGCGGGACAGGGGATGGCTACACCTTC	CASSPPSGTGDGYTF
-	TRBJ1-2	TRBV5-6	TGTGCCAGCAGCTTGGGACTCGGGGGAGACTATGGCTACACCTTC	CASSLGLGGDYGYTF
TRBD1	TRBJ2-1	TRBV5-1	TGCGCCAGCAGCTTTCGGACAGGGCAGGAGCAGTTCTTC	CASSFRTGQEQFF
TRBD1	TRBJ1-5	TRBV7-9	TGTGCCAGCAGCCCGACAGGGCGCCCCAATCAGCCCCAGCATTTT	CASSPTGRPNQPQHF
-	TRBJ2-3	TRBV4-2	TGTGCCAGCAGCCAAGATATTAGCACAGATACGCAGTATTTT	CASSQDISTDTQYF
TRBD2	TRBJ2-1	TRBV7-2	TGTGCCAGCACAGCGGGGGGCCATGAGCAGTTCTTC	CASTAGGHEQFF
TRBD1	TRBJ2-1	TRBV6-6	TGTGCCAGCAGTTACCCGGGACAGGGAATCAATGAGCAGTTCTTC	CASSYPGQGINEQFF